The rows below give T cell receptor beta chains drawn from one sample of a study of beta chain features in type 1 diabetes. Measured with immunoSEQ multiplex PCR; TCRdb has only the in-frame clones, and not every one. The table records 810,000 or so clones, about a sixth of them present only once. The sequenced sample consisted of naive CD4+ T cells from blood. These receptor sequences come from a woman younger than 35 in good health. Both conserved end residues are part of each CDR3. The order of the fields is V gene, D gene, J gene, clone size, CDR3 DNA, CDR3 protein. The D gene is left open where the match is weak. Clone size is not always given. Where it is, it says once, few, many or a class for expanded clones.

TRBV14	TRBD2	TRBJ2-1	many	TGTGCCAGCAGCCAAGCTAGCGGGCGCACTCAGTTCTTC	CASSQASGRTQFF
TRBV7-2	NA	TRBJ2-7	NA	TGTGCCAGCAGCTTAGGCCAGGAATACTACGAGCAGTACTTC	CASSLGQEYYEQYF
TRBV27	NA	TRBJ2-3	few	TGTGCCAGCAGTTTATCGCGGTACACAGATACGCAGTATTTT	CASSLSRYTDTQYF
TRBV27	NA	TRBJ2-4	few	TGTGCCAGCAGTCCCCCGTTAGGCCAGGGAGGCAAAAACATTCAGTACTTC	CASSPPLGQGGKNIQYF
TRBV14	NA	TRBJ1-4	few	TGTGCCAGCAGCCAAGGACAACAGGGAACCGAAAAACTGTTTTTT	CASSQGQQGTEKLFF
TRBV5-4	NA	TRBJ2-1	few	TGTGCCAGCAGCAGGACAGCCGACTCCTACAATGAGCAGTTCTTC	CASSRTADSYNEQFF
TRBV27	NA	TRBJ2-1	few	TGTGCCAGCAGTTTCTCGGAGCAGACCTACAATGAGCAGTTCTTC	CASSFSEQTYNEQFF
TRBV5-1	NA	TRBJ2-1	few	TGCGCCAGCAGCTTGATTGACGATGAGCAGTTCTTC	CASSLIDDEQFF
TRBV11-2	NA	TRBJ2-1	NA	TGTGCGTCAGGGACACTGCCGGTCAATGAGCAGTTCTTC	CASGTLPVNEQFF
TRBV7-9	NA	TRBJ2-5	few	TGTGCCAGCAGCTTAAATTCGGGAACCCAAGAGACCCAGTACTTC	CASSLNSGTQETQYF
TRBV15	TRBD1	TRBJ1-1	NA	TGTGCCACCAGCAGAGATGGACAGGGCACTGAAGCTTTCTTT	CATSRDGQGTEAFF
TRBV2	NA	TRBJ1-4	few	TGTGCCAGCACCTACGGAGCAGGTTTTGGCGAAAAACTGTTTTTT	CASTYGAGFGEKLFF
TRBV10-3	NA	TRBJ1-3	few	TGTGCCATCAGTGAATGGGGTGGAAACACCATATATTTT	CAISEWGGNTIYF
TRBV27	NA	TRBJ2-1	NA	TGTGCCAGCAGTTTCCGGGAGTCTGAGCAGTTCTTC	CASSFRESEQFF
TRBV6-1	NA	TRBJ1-3	NA	TGTGCCAGCAGTGAATCAGGGGTTCTCTCTGGAAACACCATATATTTT	CASSESGVLSGNTIYF
TRBV7-3	NA	TRBJ1-1	once	TGTGCCCTCAACTTGGGCCGCGCTGAAGCTTTCTTT	CALNLGRAEAFF
TRBV5-4	TRBD2	TRBJ2-1	NA	TGTGCCAGCAGCGCCGAGCCAGCGGGGACTTACAATGAGCAGTTCTTC	CASSAEPAGTYNEQFF
TRBV9	NA	TRBJ2-1	NA	TGTGCCAGCAGCGTAGGAGAGGGCAGATCAGACAATGAGCAGTTCTTC	CASSVGEGRSDNEQFF
TRBV7-6	NA	TRBJ2-5	few	TGTGCCAGCAGCCCTCGGGCCCCGACGGAGACCCAGTACTTC	CASSPRAPTETQYF
TRBV5-1	TRBD1	TRBJ1-1	NA	TGCGCCAGCAGCCCTACACCGACAGGGCCCAAACTGACTTTCTTT	CASSPTPTGPKLTFF
TRBV19	TRBD2	TRBJ2-3	NA	TGTGCCAGTAGTTCTGTCTTAGCGGGCGGTGATACGCAGTATTTT	CASSSVLAGGDTQYF
TRBV14	NA	TRBJ2-5	NA	TGTGCCAGCAGTCACTACATACAAGAGACCCAGTACTTC	CASSHYIQETQYF
TRBV5-4	TRBD2	TRBJ2-7	NA	TGTGCCAGCAGCGTATCCGGGACTAGCGGGCACGAGCAGTACTTC	CASSVSGTSGHEQYF
TRBV18	TRBD2	TRBJ2-1	NA	TGTGCCAGCTCACCCGGGCGGGAGGACAATGAGCAGTTCTTC	CASSPGREDNEQFF
TRBV2	NA	TRBJ2-3	few	TGTGCCAGCAGTGGCTTGGGGCTTTCCACAGATACGCAGTATTTT	CASSGLGLSTDTQYF
TRBV9	NA	TRBJ2-7	NA	TGTGCCAGCACCCCACAAGCGATCCCAACAGGAGACGAGCAGTACTTC	CASTPQAIPTGDEQYF
TRBV10-3	TRBD1	TRBJ2-6	few	TGTGCCAGCAGAACCCGGGACAGGGACTCTGGGGCCAACGTCCTGACTTTC	CASRTRDRDSGANVLTF
TRBV18	TRBD1	TRBJ1-1	NA	TGTGCCAGCTCTCCACCGGGACAGGGAGACGGGGAAGCTTTCTTT	CASSPPGQGDGEAFF
TRBV18	NA	TRBJ1-1	few	TGTGCCAGCTCACCGAACCCTCGGGGGATTGGAGCTTTCTTT	CASSPNPRGIGAFF
TRBV18	NA	TRBJ2-5	NA	TGTGCCAGCTCAACCTCAGGGGCTCAAGAGACCCAGTACTTC	CASSTSGAQETQYF
TRBV10-3	NA	TRBJ1-1	NA	TGTGCCATCAGGGGGGGGATGAACACTGAAGCTTTCTTT	CAIRGGMNTEAFF
TRBV29-1	TRBD1	TRBJ1-1	NA	TGCAGCGCCTTAGAGCCCGGGACAGGGGGTGGTGAAGCTTTCTTT	CSALEPGTGGGEAFF
TRBV5-1	TRBD2	TRBJ2-5	NA	TGCGCCAGCAGCTGGGGACTAGCGACCTACCAAGAGACCCAGTACTTC	CASSWGLATYQETQYF
TRBV28	TRBD1	TRBJ2-1	few	TGTGCCAGCAGTTTTAGGGACAGGCCATACAATGAGCAGTTCTTC	CASSFRDRPYNEQFF
TRBV19	NA	TRBJ2-2	few	TGTGCCAGTAGTATTCGGGACACCGGGGAGCTGTTTTTT	CASSIRDTGELFF
TRBV5-4	NA	TRBJ1-1	many	TGTGCCAGCACCCGCGGGCAGGGGAGCACTGAAGCTTTCTTT	CASTRGQGSTEAFF
TRBV19	NA	TRBJ2-1	NA	TGTGCCAGTAGTCCCCCAGGGTTGGGTGAGCAGTTCTTC	CASSPPGLGEQFF
TRBV7-9	NA	TRBJ2-7	NA	TGTGCCAGCAGCTTAAGGACTGACTACGAGCAGTACTTC	CASSLRTDYEQYF
TRBV7-6	NA	TRBJ2-1	NA	TGTGCCAGCAGCTTAGGGCGCGACCCCCTCAATGAGCAGTTCTTC	CASSLGRDPLNEQFF
TRBV11-1	TRBD2	TRBJ2-1	NA	TGTGCCAGCAGCTTAGCACTAGCGGACAACAATGAGCAGTTCTTC	CASSLALADNNEQFF
TRBV2	NA	TRBJ2-6	NA	TGTGCCAGCAGGACAATCTCTGGGGCCAACGTCCTGACTTTC	CASRTISGANVLTF
TRBV7-9	NA	TRBJ2-5	NA	TGTGCCAGCAGCTTAGACCGACAGGCCCTCCAAGAGACCCAGTACTTC	CASSLDRQALQETQYF
TRBV7-2	TRBD2	TRBJ2-7	few	TGTGCCAGCAGCTTAGGGTCTAGCGGTCCCTACGAGCAGTACTTC	CASSLGSSGPYEQYF
TRBV4-2	NA	TRBJ2-1	few	TGTGCCAGCAGCCAAGAAGGCGTGTTCTATGAGCAGTTCTTC	CASSQEGVFYEQFF
TRBV9	TRBD2	TRBJ2-1	NA	TGTGCCAGCAGCGTAGGGACCACCGGGGGGTACAATGAGCAGTTCTTC	CASSVGTTGGYNEQFF
TRBV7-2	TRBD1	TRBJ2-2	few	TGTGCCAGCAGCATGGGACAGGGGGCCGGGGAGCTGTTTTTT	CASSMGQGAGELFF
TRBV18	NA	TRBJ1-4	few	TGTGCCAGCTCACCGGCCAGGAGCCGGGCCACTAATGAAAAACTGTTTTTT	CASSPARSRATNEKLFF
TRBV6-6	TRBD2	TRBJ2-1	NA	TGTGCCAGCATCGATAGCGGGAGATTTTACAATGAGCAGTTCTTC	CASIDSGRFYNEQFF
TRBV15	NA	TRBJ2-3	NA	TGTGCCACCAGCAGAACGAGAAATAGCGTCACAGATACGCAGTATTTT	CATSRTRNSVTDTQYF